Listed here are 19 T cell receptor beta chains from one sample, sequenced in a study of Ad26.COV2.S vaccination and SARS-CoV-2 variants. Treatment of the sample: roughly 20 received Ad26.COV2.S at low or high dose, single or two shots; 5 received placebo; per-sample allocation not given. Each sample was drawn 63 days after the first injection (of vaccine or placebo). The assay was immunoSEQ multiplex PCR, and TCRdb's table has in-frame clones only and misses some. This sample has hundreds of thousands of clones, with around 88% found just once. Sequencing was performed on peripheral blood, taken in a trial of Ad26.COV2.S vaccine versus placebo. These receptors all come from a person aged 18-65 years who received the Ad26.COV2.S COVID-19 vaccine or a placebo.

The chain carries TRBV12-3 or TRBV12-4 and TRBJ1-2; possible D gene TRBD1, 5 bases. V was cut by 6 bases and J by 6 bases, with 14 bases left in between. CDR3 length: 13 residues. This CDR3 reads CASSLGGADGYTF. In DNA form, the CDR3 reads TGTGCCAGCAGCCTAGGAGGGGCGGATGGCTACACCTTC.

The chain has TRBV28 and TRBJ2-7; 7 bases line up with TRBD1. V dropped 6 bases and J dropped 5; count of bases not matched to a gene: 7. Germline V gene lookup returns CDR1 MDHEN and CDR2 SYDVKM. The CDR3 is made up of 13 amino acids. This CDR3 reads CASRTGPYDEQYF. As DNA, the CDR3 is TGTGCCAGCAGGACAGGGCCCTACGACGAGCAGTACTTC.

The CDR3 is CASSGPRGDTQYF. CDR3 coding DNA: TGTGCCAGCAGTGGGCCTCGGGGGGATACGCAGTATTTT. The rearrangement links TRBV5-8 to TRBJ2-3; tentative D call: TRBD2 (6 bases). The CDR3 contains 13 residues. The V end lost 5 bases, the J end lost 6 bases, and 13 bases lay between the germline ends. Germline assignment: CDR1 SGHTS and CDR2 YDEGEE.

In this sample, this clone turned up once. The chain joins TRBV27 to TRBJ1-5; unclear D gene. Germline-derived CDR1 and CDR2 are MNHEY and SMNVEV (reference sequence). Trimming removed 5 bases at V and 7 bases at J, with 12 bases between. This CDR3 has 13 residues. The CDR3, as DNA: TGTGCCAGCAGTATGTGGGCGGGGCAGCCCCAGCATTTT. Translated: CASSMWAGQPQHF.

The CDR3 reads CASSHGINTEAFF. The CDR3 region has the DNA TGTGCCAGCAGCCACGGGATAAACACTGAAGCTTTCTTT. This sequence joins TRBV14 and TRBJ1-1, with D unclear. Germline CDR1 is SGHDN and CDR2 is FVKESK. The germline V and J ends were trimmed by 3 bases and 2 bases, with 7 bases remaining between them. The CDR3 is 13 amino acids.

A single count supports this clone. This chain links TRBV7-2 with TRBJ2-7, with 9 bases fitting TRBD2. The J segment lost 7 bases and the V segment lost 8 bases, leaving 9 bases of the junction unmatched. CDR1 and CDR2 (germline): SGHTA, FQGNSA. This CDR3 contains 13 residues. The CDR3 spells CASGAGGPKEQYF. CDR3 nucleotide sequence: TGTGCCAGCGGTGCGGGGGGGCCGAAGGAGCAGTACTTC.

V is TRBV20-1 and J is TRBJ2-1; D not resolved. Germline V lookup: CDR1 DFQATT, CDR2 SNEGSKA (reference sequence). V gave up 5 bases and J gave up 8 bases, with 10 bases separating them. CDR3 size: 11 residues. CDR3 protein: CSALDAYEQFF. The DNA for the CDR3 is TGCAGTGCTTTGGACGCTTATGAGCAGTTCTTC.

A few counts support this clone. The V and J genes are TRBV5-4 and TRBJ1-1; D call uncertain. The CDR3 is 14 amino acids. Germline assignment: CDR1 SGHNT and CDR2 YYREEE (reference sequence). V lost 0 bases to trimming and J lost 1 base, with 7 bases between them. CDR3: CASSLGIGNTEAFF. In DNA, the CDR3 is TGTGCCAGCAGCTTGGGCATAGGGAACACTGAAGCTTTCTTT.

The J gene is TRBJ2-7, the V gene TRBV7-9; TRBD1 aligns across 9 bases. Trimming took 5 bases from V and 3 from J; bases not matched to a gene: 5. The germline V gene has CDR1 SEHNR and CDR2 FQNEAQ (reference sequence). The CDR3 sequence is 14 residues long. CDR3 nucleotides: TGTGCCAGCAGCCTCCGGGACAGGGACTACGAGCAGTACTTC. It encodes CASSLRDRDYEQYF.

The CDR3 protein is CASSLVAGGPSDTQYF. The CDR3 DNA reads TGCGCCAGCAGCTTGGTTGCGGGAGGGCCCTCAGATACGCAGTATTTT. The gene calls are TRBV5-1 and TRBJ2-3; 9 bases fit TRBD2. The junction had 6 bases not matched to a gene; V was cut back by 0 bases and J by 4 bases. Germline V gene data show CDR1 as SGHRS and CDR2 as YFSETQ. There are 16 residues in the CDR3.

This sequence joins TRBV5-6 and TRBJ1-2; the D gene is possibly TRBD1 (6 bases). Trimming shortened V by 0 bases and J by 4 bases, and 10 bases separated the two germline ends. The CDR3 runs to 14 residues. Germline assignment: CDR1 SGHDT and CDR2 YYEEEE. The DNA for the CDR3 is TGTGCCAGCAGCTTGGTACAGGGTCCCTATGGCTACACCTTC. This translates into CASSLVQGPYGYTF.

CDR3 loop: CASSHNSGEGETQYF. CDR3 DNA: TGCGCCAGCAGCCATAATAGCGGGGAGGGAGAGACCCAGTACTTC. The genes are TRBV4-3 and TRBJ2-5; 8 bases line up with TRBD2. This CDR3 comprises 15 residues. The germline CDR1 and CDR2 sequences are LGHNA and YSLEER. Trimming removed 3 bases from V and 4 bases from J; junction bases left unmatched: 7.

V gene TRBV28 combines with J gene TRBJ2-1, with 9 positions matching TRBD1. V lost 10 bases, J lost 7 bases, and 8 bases stayed unmatched. Germline V gene sequence: CDR1 MDHEN, CDR2 SYDVKM. This CDR3 contains 13 residues. CDR3 bases: TGTGCCATTAACAGGGGGCGATCAAATGAGCAGTTCTTC. Its translation: CAINRGRSNEQFF.

This clone has only one observation. The V call is TRBV25-1, the J call TRBJ2-2, with 7 bases fitting TRBD1. The CDR3 has 17 residues. CDR1 and CDR2 (germline): MGHDK, SYGVNS. The J segment lost 4 bases and the V segment lost 4 bases, leaving 12 bases of the junction unmatched. CDR3 in amino acids: CASSGSLTGDFTGELFF. The DNA of the CDR3 is TGTGCCAGCAGTGGATCTCTTACAGGGGATTTCACCGGGGAGCTGTTTTTT.

The chain is built from TRBV29-1 and TRBJ1-1, with 7 bases identical to TRBD1. The CDR3 extends over 15 amino acids. Trimming at V came to 6 bases and at J to 6 bases, leaving 16 bases not matched to a gene. Per the germline V gene, CDR1 is SQVTM and CDR2 is ANQGSEA. The CDR3 reads CSVQDRLVGTSEAFF. The CDR3 DNA sequence: TGCAGCGTACAGGACAGGCTGGTGGGAACTTCTGAAGCTTTCTTT.

This chain joins TRBV5-4 and TRBJ1-2; unclear D gene. Germline V lookup: CDR1 SGHNT, CDR2 YYREEE (reference sequence). The V end was cut by 1 base, the J end by 8 bases, with 9 bases between. This CDR3 region has 12 residues. In nucleotides, the CDR3 is TGTGCCAGCAGCTTGACGGGATACGGCTACACCTTC. Translation gives CASSLTGYGYTF.

This chain links TRBV7-2 with TRBJ1-1; no clear D gene. V gave up 5 bases and J gave up 0 bases, with 10 bases separating them. The germline gives CDR1 SGHTA, CDR2 FQGNSA. The CDR3 is 14 residues long. The CDR3 is CASSVDGLNTEAFF. In nucleotides, the CDR3 is TGTGCCAGCAGCGTGGACGGGTTGAACACTGAAGCTTTCTTT.

The CDR3 spells CASRPYEAGQPQHF. Written as DNA, the CDR3 is TGTGCCAGCAGGCCCTACGAGGCGGGTCAGCCCCAGCATTTT. V gene TRBV6-5 combines with J gene TRBJ1-5, with D uncertain. V was clipped by 6 bases and J by 6 bases, with 15 bases between them. The CDR3 has 14 amino acids. In germline, CDR1 is MNHEY, CDR2 SVGAGI.

DNA for the CDR3: TGTGCCAGCAGTCGTAGCGGGGCATCCTACAATGAGCAGTTCTTC. This encodes CASSRSGASYNEQFF. The V and J genes are TRBV6-5 and TRBJ2-1; TRBD2 aligns across 8 bases. In germline, CDR1 is MNHEY, CDR2 SVGAGI. The CDR3 loop spans 15 amino acids. Trimming at V came to 5 bases and at J to 1 base, leaving 4 bases not matched to a gene.